The next 21 T cell receptor beta chains were all read from a single sample in a study of cytomegalovirus exposure and HLA in healthy donors. Measured with immunoSEQ multiplex PCR; TCRdb has only the in-frame clones, and not every one. Of approximately 160,000 clones listed, around 92% were seen once; the top ten hold around 10%. Sequencing was performed on PBMCs. The receptors originated from a woman aged 18-29 years in good health and CMV-seropositive.

The genes are TRBV10-3 and TRBJ1-3; D call uncertain. Germline V gives CDR1 ENHRY, CDR2 SYGVKD. The V end lost 2 bases, the J end lost 4 bases, and 21 bases lay between the germline ends. The CDR3 is 18 amino acids. CDR3 residues: CAISETSSDIAVGNTIYF. DNA of the CDR3: TGTGCCATCAGTGAGACGAGTTCCGACATTGCCGTGGGAAACACCATATATTTT.

The chain joins TRBV29-1 to TRBJ2-1, with D tentatively TRBD2 (5 bases). In germline, CDR1 is SQVTM, CDR2 ANQGSEA. V gave up 4 bases and J gave up 8 bases, with 15 bases separating them. The CDR3 contains 13 residues. The CDR3 here is CSVGHPAGDEQFF. The CDR3 coding sequence is TGCAGCGTTGGACACCCCGCCGGGGATGAGCAGTTCTTC.

The chain uses TRBV5-4 and TRBJ2-7; the D gene is possibly TRBD2 (5 bases). V gave up 3 bases and J gave up 2 bases, with 18 bases separating them. From germline, CDR1 is SGHNT and CDR2 YYREEE (reference sequence). The CDR3 length is 16 residues. The CDR3 here is CASSYLGSLPAYEQYF. The CDR3 DNA is TGTGCCAGCAGCTATCTGGGGAGCCTTCCGGCCTACGAGCAGTACTTC.

This clone has more than one count but fewer than ten. The CDR3 region has the DNA TGTGCCAGCAGTTTTTACAATCAGCCCCAGCATTTT. Protein product: CASSFYNQPQHF. This chain links TRBV27 with TRBJ1-5, with unresolved D. This CDR3 has 12 residues. The V gene's germline CDR1 is MNHEY and CDR2 SMNVEV (reference sequence). With 3 bases removed from V and 3 bases from J, the gap between germline ends came to 3 bases.

The V and J genes are TRBV19 and TRBJ2-1, with 11 positions matching TRBD2. The CDR3 has 17 amino acids. V shed 7 bases, J shed 4 bases, and the junction held 12 bases outside the gene matches. Germline CDR1 LNHDA, CDR2 SQIVND (reference sequence). This CDR3 is CASKVGTSGRLYNEQFF. The CDR3 DNA follows: TGTGCCAGTAAGGTCGGAACTAGCGGGAGATTGTACAATGAGCAGTTCTTC.

J is TRBJ2-7 and V is TRBV27; 7 positions match TRBD1. CDR1 is MNHEY and CDR2 is SMNVEV in the germline V gene (reference sequence). The V gene end was trimmed by 5 bases and the J gene end by 5 bases; junction bases not matched to a gene: 6. This CDR3 spans 13 amino acids. The CDR3 DNA reads TGTGCCAGCAGTCCGACAGGGCCGCACGAGCAGTACTTC. Encoded protein: CASSPTGPHEQYF.

The chain combines TRBV6-1 with TRBJ2-7, with 7 bases identical to TRBD2. V lost 5 bases, J lost 2 bases, and 9 bases stayed unmatched. This CDR3 has 15 amino acids. Germline V gene sequence: CDR1 MNHNS, CDR2 SASEGT. The CDR3 bases are TGTGCCAGCAGTCCGCAGCGGGGCTTGGCCTACGAGCAGTACTTC. Translating gives CASSPQRGLAYEQYF.

This chain connects TRBV7-2 to TRBJ1-1, with 12 bases lining up with TRBD1. CDR3 length: 16 residues. Germline trimming cut 1 base from V and 11 bases from J; bases unmatched to any gene: 11. The V gene's germline CDR1 is SGHTA and CDR2 FQGNSA. The CDR3 here is CASSLDPGQGAYGAFF. Written as DNA, the CDR3 is TGTGCCAGCAGCTTAGACCCGGGACAGGGGGCTTATGGGGCTTTCTTT. The variable domain in full, with the rest retrieved from reference TRBV7-2 and TRBJ1-1, is GAGVSQSPSNKVTEKGKDVELRCDPISGHTALYWYRQSLGQGLEFLIYFQGNSAPDKSGLPSDRFSAERTGGSVSTLTIQRTQQEDSAVYLCASSLDPGQGAYGAFFGQGTRLTVV.

Only a few counts were recorded for this clone. The genes are TRBV7-6 and TRBJ1-4; 8 bases map to TRBD1. Germline loops: CDR1 SGHVS, CDR2 FNYEAQ. Trimming cost V 0 bases and J 6 bases; bases outside gene matches: 6. The CDR3 sequence is 16 residues long. The CDR3 loop is CASSLAPSGGYEKLFF. CDR3 DNA sequence: TGTGCCAGCAGCTTAGCCCCCTCAGGGGGCTATGAAAAACTGTTTTTT.

The V and J genes are TRBV5-4 and TRBJ2-4; possible D gene TRBD1, 5 bases. The CDR3 contains 14 residues. V was trimmed by 4 bases and J by 7 bases, leaving 15 bases between them. The germline gives CDR1 SGHNT, CDR2 YYREEE (reference sequence). The CDR3 DNA reads TGTGCCAGCAGCATCATAGGGGTGAGGAACATTCAGTACTTC. Amino acid sequence: CASSIIGVRNIQYF.

The chain has TRBV6-6 and TRBJ1-5; TRBD1 matches 9 bases. Germline lookup yields CDR1 MNHNY and CDR2 SVGAGI (reference sequence). The ends lost 2 bases at V and 7 bases at J; junction bases unmatched: 3. CDR3 length: 14 residues. CDR3 sequence reads: CASSYRDRGQPQHF. The CDR3 DNA follows: TGTGCCAGCAGTTACCGTGACAGGGGGCAGCCCCAGCATTTT.

The rearrangement joins TRBV7-8 to TRBJ2-7, with TRBD2 as a possible D gene (5 bases). This CDR3 region has 14 residues. V was cut by 5 bases and J by 4 bases, with 15 bases left in between. Germline V gene data show CDR1 as SGHVS and CDR2 as FQNEAQ. CDR3 protein: CASSPPRAGYEQYF. CDR3 DNA: TGTGCCAGCAGCCCACCGAGGGCCGGATACGAGCAGTACTTC.

This chain joins TRBV13 and TRBJ2-7; D is possibly TRBD2 (5 bases). V lost 4 bases to trimming and J lost 7 bases, with 23 bases between them. The CDR3 spans 16 residues. Germline lookup yields CDR1 PRHDT and CDR2 FYEKMQ (reference sequence). CDR3 sequence (DNA): TGTGCCAGCAGCTCCCAGGAGGTACCCGCCCCGGGGGAGCAGTACTTC. Residues: CASSSQEVPAPGEQYF.

The chain links TRBV29-1 to TRBJ1-2; 7 bases fit TRBD1. Trimming removed 0 bases from V and 6 bases from J; junction bases left unmatched: 10. CDR1 SQVTM and CDR2 ANQGSEA come from the germline V gene. The CDR3 is 15 residues long. This chain's CDR3 is CSVEDGNRGMDGYTF. The CDR3 DNA follows: TGCAGCGTTGAAGATGGCAACAGGGGTATGGATGGCTACACCTTC.

The J gene is TRBJ2-1, the V gene TRBV2, with 8 bases matching TRBD1. The CDR3 loop spans 13 amino acids. Germline V gene lookup returns CDR1 SNHLY and CDR2 FYNNEI. J gave up 2 bases and V 9 bases, and 3 bases lay outside the gene matches. The CDR3, as DNA: TGTGCCAGAAGGACAGGGCCCTACAATGAGCAGTTCTTC. The encoded protein is CARRTGPYNEQFF.

V and J are TRBV7-2 and TRBJ1-2, with TRBD1 identical over 7 bases. This CDR3 has 12 residues. Trimming took 5 bases from V and 8 from J; bases not matched to a gene: 5. The V gene's germline CDR1 is SGHTA and CDR2 FQGNSA. The DNA for the CDR3 is TGTGCCAGCAGCCCGAGGGGGCAAGGCTACACCTTC. It is translated as CASSPRGQGYTF.

This CDR3 reads CASSLSANQPQHF. The CDR3 bases are TGTGCCAGCAGTTTATCGGCCAATCAGCCCCAGCATTTT. The chain is built from TRBV27 and TRBJ1-5; D uncertain. The germline V and J ends were trimmed by 0 bases and 3 bases, with 3 bases remaining between them. The CDR3 consists of 13 residues. CDR1 and CDR2 (germline): MNHEY, SMNVEV (reference sequence).

The rearrangement links TRBV5-1 to TRBJ2-5; 13 bases are a match to TRBD2. V lost 6 bases, J lost 3 bases, and 5 bases stayed unmatched. Germline CDR1 reads SGHRS; CDR2 reads YFSETQ. CDR3 size: 15 residues. For the CDR3, the DNA is TGCGCCAGCACCAGCGGGACTAGCGGGAAAGAGACCCAGTACTTC. Amino acid sequence: CASTSGTSGKETQYF.

The count of this clone is one. The chain links TRBV7-6 to TRBJ2-1; D gene uncertain. CDR1 SGHVS and CDR2 FNYEAQ come from the germline V gene. This CDR3 contains 15 residues. Trimming shortened V by 0 bases and J by 7 bases, and 13 bases separated the two germline ends. The CDR3 DNA reads TGTGCCAGCAGCTTAGCGCCTAACTCGGTGAATGAGCAGTTCTTC. It codes for CASSLAPNSVNEQFF.

The chain uses TRBV19 and TRBJ1-2, with 8 bases identical to TRBD1. Trimming cost V 3 bases and J 8 bases; bases outside gene matches: 8. Per germline, CDR1 LNHDA and CDR2 SQIVND (reference sequence). The CDR3 is 14 amino acids. DNA of the CDR3: TGTGCCAGTAGTATCAGGGGGCCCTACGGCGGCTACACCTTC. Protein: CASSIRGPYGGYTF.

The chain uses TRBV10-2 and TRBJ1-5; D is ambiguous. This CDR3 comprises 16 residues. Per the germline V gene, CDR1 is WSHSY and CDR2 is SAAADI. Trimming removed 2 bases at V and 2 bases at J, with 13 bases between. CDR3 region: CASSETVPGGNQPQHF. The CDR3 coding sequence is TGCGCCAGCAGTGAGACCGTCCCGGGTGGCAATCAGCCCCAGCATTTT.